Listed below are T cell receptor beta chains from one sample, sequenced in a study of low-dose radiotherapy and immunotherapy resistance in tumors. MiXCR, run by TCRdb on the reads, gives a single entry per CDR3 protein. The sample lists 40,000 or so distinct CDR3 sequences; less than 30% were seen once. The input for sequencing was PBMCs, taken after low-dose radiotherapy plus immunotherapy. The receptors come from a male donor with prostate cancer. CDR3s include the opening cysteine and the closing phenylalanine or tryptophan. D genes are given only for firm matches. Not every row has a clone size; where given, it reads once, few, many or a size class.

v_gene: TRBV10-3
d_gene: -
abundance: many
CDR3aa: CAISGGTVNTGELFF

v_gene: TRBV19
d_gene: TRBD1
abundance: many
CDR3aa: CASSTGTGANQPQHF

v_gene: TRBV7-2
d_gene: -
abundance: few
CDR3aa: CASSFGLLETQYF

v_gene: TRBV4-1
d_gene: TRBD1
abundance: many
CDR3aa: CASSRRYGGQPNEKLFF

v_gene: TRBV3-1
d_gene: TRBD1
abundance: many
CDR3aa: CASSHRDRDELFF

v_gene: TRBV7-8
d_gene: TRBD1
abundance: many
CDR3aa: CASSNGQGFTGELFF

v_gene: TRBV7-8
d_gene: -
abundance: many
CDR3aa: CASSFGPRDTQYF

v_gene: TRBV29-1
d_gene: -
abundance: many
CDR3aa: CSGQGPGNTEAFF

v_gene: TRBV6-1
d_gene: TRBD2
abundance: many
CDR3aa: CASSALAGDGVYEQYF

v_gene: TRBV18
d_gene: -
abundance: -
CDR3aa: CASSPGGFYGYTF

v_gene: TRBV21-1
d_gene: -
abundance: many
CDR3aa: CASSKEEGRPTEAFF

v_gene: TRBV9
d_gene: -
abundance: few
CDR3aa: CASSVQPLQETQYF

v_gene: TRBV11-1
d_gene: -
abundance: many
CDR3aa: CASSLERQVYEQYF

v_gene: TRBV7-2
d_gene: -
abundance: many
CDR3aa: CASSLQLIAGELFF

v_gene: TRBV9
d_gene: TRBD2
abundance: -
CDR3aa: CASSVGGRDTYEQYF

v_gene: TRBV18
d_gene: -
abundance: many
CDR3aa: CASSQRGLSYEQYF

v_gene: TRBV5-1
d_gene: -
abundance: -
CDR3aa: CASSLVPVSEQFF

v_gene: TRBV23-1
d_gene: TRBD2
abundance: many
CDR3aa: CASSQYPQSGRSYNEQFF

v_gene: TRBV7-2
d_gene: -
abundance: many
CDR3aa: CASSPPGAGNTIYF

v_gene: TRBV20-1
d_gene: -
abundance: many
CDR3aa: CSASLDSTDTQYF

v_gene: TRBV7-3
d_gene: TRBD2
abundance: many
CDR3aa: CASSPGTRSYNEQFF

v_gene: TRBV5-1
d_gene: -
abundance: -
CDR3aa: CASSLGVKGSSYEQYF

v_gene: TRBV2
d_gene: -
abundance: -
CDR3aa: CASRAGYNEQFF

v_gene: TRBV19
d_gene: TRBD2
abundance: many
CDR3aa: CASSIASGNTGELFF

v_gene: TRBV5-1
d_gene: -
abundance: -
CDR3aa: CASSQVSGASHEQYF

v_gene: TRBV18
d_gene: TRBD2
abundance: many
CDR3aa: CASSLENPGGSRNEQFF

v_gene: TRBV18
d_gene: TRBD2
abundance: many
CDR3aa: CASSAPGGRTSYEQYF

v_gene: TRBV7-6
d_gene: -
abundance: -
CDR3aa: CASSLALQTDTQYF

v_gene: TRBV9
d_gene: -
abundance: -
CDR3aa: CASSVMGTGVGDTQYF

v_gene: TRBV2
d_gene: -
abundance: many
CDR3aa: CASRGVRAATGELFF

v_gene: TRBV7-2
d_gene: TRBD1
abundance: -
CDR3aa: CASSLVTGKEYGYTF

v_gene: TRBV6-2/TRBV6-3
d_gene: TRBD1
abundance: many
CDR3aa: CASSSQRPGQISSYNSPLHF

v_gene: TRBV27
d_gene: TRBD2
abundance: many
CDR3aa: CASSRAGGTYEQYF

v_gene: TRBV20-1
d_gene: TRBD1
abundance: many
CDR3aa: CSARNPDRGHEQFF